The entry below gives a single TCR beta chain sequence along with its context. Its cognate antigen is unknown. Via MiXCR, TCRdb re-called the 5' RACE reads, giving one row per CDR3 protein. The sample gives about 40,000 distinct CDR3 sequences, 18% of which show up once; 2.5% to 3.5% is in the top ten. Per the germline V gene, CDR1 is SGHRS and CDR2 is YFSETQ. Trimming shortened V by 0 bases and J by 6 bases, and 16 bases separated the two germline ends. This CDR3 spans 16 amino acids. Findings of the study overall: Tumor Treg TCRs overlapped most with tumor naive CD4+ cells. The TCR gene usage of tumor memory CD4+ T cells clustered together with blood and lymph node memory CD4+ cells and with lymph node naive CD4+ cells.

The sequenced material came from naive CD4+ T cells sorted from a lymph node. Regarding subset: naive CD4+ T cells, CD4+CD45RA+CD25-. The receptor was derived from a female donor with breast cancer. The rearrangement links TRBV5-1 to TRBJ2-1, with D possibly being TRBD2 (5 bases). This chain's CDR3 is CASSLAPRASGNEQFF. The CDR3 nucleotides read TGCGCCAGCAGCTTGGCCCCTAGGGCAAGCGGCAATGAGCAGTTCTTC.